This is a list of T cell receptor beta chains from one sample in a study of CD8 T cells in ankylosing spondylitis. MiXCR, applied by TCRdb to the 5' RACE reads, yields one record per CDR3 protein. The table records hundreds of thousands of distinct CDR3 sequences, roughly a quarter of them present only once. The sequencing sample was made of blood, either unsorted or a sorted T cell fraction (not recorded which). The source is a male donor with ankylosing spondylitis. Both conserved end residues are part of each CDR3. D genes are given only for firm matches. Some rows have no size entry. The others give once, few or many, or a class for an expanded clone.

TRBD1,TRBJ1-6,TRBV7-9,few,TGTGCCAGCAGCTTATCCAGGGGGAAAGATTCACCCCTCCACTTT,CASSLSRGKDSPLHF
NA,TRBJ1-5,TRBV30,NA,TGTGCCATGGATGAGGTCGGCCAGCCCCAGCATTTT,CAMDEVGQPQHF
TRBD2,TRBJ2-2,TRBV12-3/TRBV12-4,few,TGTGCCAGCAGTTTATCACTAGCGGGGAACACCGGGGAGCTGTTTTTT,CASSLSLAGNTGELFF
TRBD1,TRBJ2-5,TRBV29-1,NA,TGCAGCGTACGGACAGGGATCGTTGAGACCCAGTACTTC,CSVRTGIVETQYF
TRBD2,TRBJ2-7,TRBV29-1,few,TGCAGCGTCGACAGCGGGAGCAACGAGCAGTACTTC,CSVDSGSNEQYF
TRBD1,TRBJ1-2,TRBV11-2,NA,TGTGCCAGCAGCTTAACGGGAGACAGGGGAGGCTACACCTTC,CASSLTGDRGGYTF
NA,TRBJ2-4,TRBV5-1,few,TGCGCCAGCAGCGAAAGTGTCTTAGCCAAAAACATTCAGTACTTC,CASSESVLAKNIQYF
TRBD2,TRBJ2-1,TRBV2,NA,TGTGCCAGCAGTCGATATAGCGGGAGGGCCCATGAGCAGTTCTTC,CASSRYSGRAHEQFF
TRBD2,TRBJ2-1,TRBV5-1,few,TGCGCCAGCAGCTTGGGGTTTAGCGGGAGTGCCCCCTACAATGAGCAGTTCTTC,CASSLGFSGSAPYNEQFF
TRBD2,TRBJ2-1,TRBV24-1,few,TGTGCCACCAGTGATTCGGGGACTAGCGGGAGTTACTCCTACAATGAGCAGTTCTTC,CATSDSGTSGSYSYNEQFF
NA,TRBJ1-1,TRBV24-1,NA,TGTGCCACCAGTGCCGGGGTGTTCACTGAAGCTTTCTTT,CATSAGVFTEAFF
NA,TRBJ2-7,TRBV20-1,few,TGCAGTGCACACCCAGGGGGGGAGGACGAGCAGTACTTC,CSAHPGGEDEQYF
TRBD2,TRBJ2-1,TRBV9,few,TGTGCCAGCAGCGCGACTAGCGGCTCCTACAATGAGCAGTTCTTC,CASSATSGSYNEQFF
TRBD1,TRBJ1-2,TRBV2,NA,TGTGCCAGCAGTGAAGAGGGGACAGGCTATGGCTACACCTTC,CASSEEGTGYGYTF
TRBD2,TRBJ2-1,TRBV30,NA,TGTGCCTGGGGACTAGCGGTCTGGGATGAGCAGTTCTTC,CAWGLAVWDEQFF
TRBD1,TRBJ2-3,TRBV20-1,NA,TGCAGTGCTGAATACCGGGACAGGTATACAGATACGCAGTATTTT,CSAEYRDRYTDTQYF
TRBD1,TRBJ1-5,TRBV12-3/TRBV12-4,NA,TGTGCCAGCAGGCGAGGACAGGGCAATCAGCCCCAGCATTTT,CASRRGQGNQPQHF
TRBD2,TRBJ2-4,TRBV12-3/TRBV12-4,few,TGTGCCAGCAGGGGACTAGCGGGGGGCATTCAGTACTTC,CASRGLAGGIQYF
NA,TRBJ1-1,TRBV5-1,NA,TGCGCCAGCAGCTTAGCCGAATCCACTGAAGCTTTCTTT,CASSLAESTEAFF
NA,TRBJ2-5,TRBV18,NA,TGTGCCAGCTCACCACCGGAGGTATTGGAGACCCAGTACTTC,CASSPPEVLETQYF